The sequence of this T cell receptor (beta chain) was determined in a study of blood T cell repertoires in COVID-19. Across the study: Recovery among Cohort 3 donors was established by two negative PCRs, clearance, or symptom resolution.

The age range of participants was roughly 18 to 90 years, with residence in roughly 25 US areas. Categorization into cohorts depended on clinical history that participants reported. As handled by the study authors: The authors estimated nucleated cell counts from reference gene primer amplification. Only in-frame clones appear in the TCRdb table, and some are missing; sequencing was by immunoSEQ multiplex PCR. D and trimming were read from the DNA, whereas the V and J calls and clone size are those reported in that table. The repertoire has 350,000 to 400,000 clones, around 87% of them found once; the top ten carry 1.9%. The length of the CDR3 is 14 residues. The germline V gene encodes CDR1 LNHDA and CDR2 SQIVND (reference sequence). After removal of 5 bases from V and 2 bases from J, the junction contained 3 bases not matched to a gene.

The chain has TRBV19 and TRBJ1-5, with 7 bases lining up with TRBD1. This TCR came from a man between 35 and 55 years old in a cohort exposed to, infected with or recovered from COVID-19 (not recorded which). Specimen: PBMCs or T cells enriched from blood (not recorded which). CDR3 sequence: CASSYGQGNQPQHF. DNA for the CDR3: TGTGCCAGTAGTTACGGACAGGGCAATCAGCCCCAGCATTTT.